This T cell receptor beta chain was retrieved from a study of PD-1 blockade in classical Hodgkin lymphoma. Sequenced by immunoSEQ multiplex PCR; TCRdb stores in-frame clones only, minus some. The sample consists of about 98,000 clones, roughly 92% of them appearing once. Per germline, CDR1 SQVTM and CDR2 ANQGSEA. The CDR3 consists of 10 residues. V dropped 4 bases and J dropped 0 bases, with 1 base sitting between them. Each of the patients experienced relapse following autologous stem cell transplantation, and their brentuximab vedotin exposure differed. Complete response, partial response or progressive disease made up the best responses. Broader study findings: Healthy donors reportedly exceeded newly diagnosed patients in baseline TCR diversity.

Concerning this clone: Its specificity is unknown.

The sample was peripheral blood mononuclear cells (PBMCs), taken at baseline. This chain connects TRBV29-1 to TRBJ2-7; D uncertain. The TCR originated in a human donor with classical Hodgkin lymphoma. CDR3 amino acids: CSVGSYEQYF. The CDR3, as DNA: TGCAGCGTTGGCTCCTACGAGCAGTACTTC.